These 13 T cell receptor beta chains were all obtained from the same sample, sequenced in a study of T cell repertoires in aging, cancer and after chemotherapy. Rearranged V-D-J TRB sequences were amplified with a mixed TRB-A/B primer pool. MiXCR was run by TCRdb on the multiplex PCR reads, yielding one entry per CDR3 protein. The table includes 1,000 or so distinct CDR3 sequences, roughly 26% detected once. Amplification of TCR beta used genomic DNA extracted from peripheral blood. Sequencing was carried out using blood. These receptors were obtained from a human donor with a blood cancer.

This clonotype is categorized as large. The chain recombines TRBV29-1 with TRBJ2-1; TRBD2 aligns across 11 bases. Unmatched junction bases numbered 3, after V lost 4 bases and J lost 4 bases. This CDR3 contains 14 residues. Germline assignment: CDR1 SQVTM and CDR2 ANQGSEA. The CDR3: CSVGGTSGYNEQFF. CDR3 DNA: TGCAGCGTTGGGGGGACTAGCGGATACAATGAGCAGTTCTTC.

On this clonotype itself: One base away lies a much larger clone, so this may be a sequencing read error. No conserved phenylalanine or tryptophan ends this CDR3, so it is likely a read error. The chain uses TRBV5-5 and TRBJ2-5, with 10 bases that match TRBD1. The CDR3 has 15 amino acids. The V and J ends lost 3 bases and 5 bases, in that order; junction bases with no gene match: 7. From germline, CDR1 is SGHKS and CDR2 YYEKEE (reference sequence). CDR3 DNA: TGTGCCAGCAGCTCGGGGACAGGGGCGGCCGAGACCCAGTACTTA. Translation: CASSSGTGAAETQYL.

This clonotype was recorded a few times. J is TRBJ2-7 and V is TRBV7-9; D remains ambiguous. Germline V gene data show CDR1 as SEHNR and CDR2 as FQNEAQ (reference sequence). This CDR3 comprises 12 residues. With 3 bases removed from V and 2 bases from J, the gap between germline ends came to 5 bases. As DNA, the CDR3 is TGTGCCAGCAGCTTTGGACCCTACGAGCAGTACTTC. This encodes CASSFGPYEQYF.

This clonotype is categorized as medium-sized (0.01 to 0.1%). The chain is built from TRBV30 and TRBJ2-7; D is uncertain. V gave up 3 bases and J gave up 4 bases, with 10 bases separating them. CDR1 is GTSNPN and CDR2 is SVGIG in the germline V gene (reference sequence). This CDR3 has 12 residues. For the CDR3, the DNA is TGTGCCTGGAGCCTAGTTAGTTACGAGCAGTACTTC. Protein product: CAWSLVSYEQYF.

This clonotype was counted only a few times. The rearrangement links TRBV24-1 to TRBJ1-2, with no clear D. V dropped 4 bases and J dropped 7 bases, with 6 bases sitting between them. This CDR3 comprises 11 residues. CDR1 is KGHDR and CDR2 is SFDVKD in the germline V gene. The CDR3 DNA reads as TGTGCCACCAGTGAAGAGTCTGGCTACACCTTC. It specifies CATSEESGYTF.

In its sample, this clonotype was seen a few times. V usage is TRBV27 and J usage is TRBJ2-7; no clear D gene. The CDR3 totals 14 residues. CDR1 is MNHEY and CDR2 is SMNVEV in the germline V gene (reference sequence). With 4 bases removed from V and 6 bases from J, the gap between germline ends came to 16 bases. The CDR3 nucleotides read TGTGCCAGCAGTTCCTCCCAGACGTTCTCCGAGCAGTACTTC. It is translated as CASSSSQTFSEQYF.

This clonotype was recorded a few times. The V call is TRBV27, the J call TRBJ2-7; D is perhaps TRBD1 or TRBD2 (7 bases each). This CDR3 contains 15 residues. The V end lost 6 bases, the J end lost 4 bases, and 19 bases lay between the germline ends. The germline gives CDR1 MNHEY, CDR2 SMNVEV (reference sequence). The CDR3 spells CASRSPYRGGYEQYF. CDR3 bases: TGTGCCAGCAGGTCTCCCTACAGGGGAGGGTACGAGCAGTACTTC.

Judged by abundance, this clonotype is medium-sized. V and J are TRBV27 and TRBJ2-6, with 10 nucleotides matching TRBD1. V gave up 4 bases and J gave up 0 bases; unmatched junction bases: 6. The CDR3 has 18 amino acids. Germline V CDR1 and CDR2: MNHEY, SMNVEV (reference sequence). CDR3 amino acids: CASSSPTGGFSGANVLTF. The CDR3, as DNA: TGTGCCAGCAGTTCCCCGACAGGGGGCTTCTCTGGGGCCAACGTCCTGACTTTC.

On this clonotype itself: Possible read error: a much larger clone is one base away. CDR3 sequence (DNA): TGTGCCAGCTGCCATATAGGATCACCCCTCCACTTT. It is translated as CASCHIGSPLHF. This chain links TRBV27 with TRBJ1-6, with D hard to call. The CDR3 runs to 12 residues. Germline CDR1 and CDR2: MNHEY and SMNVEV (reference sequence). Trimming took off 8 bases at V and 10 bases at J, with 12 bases between the two ends.

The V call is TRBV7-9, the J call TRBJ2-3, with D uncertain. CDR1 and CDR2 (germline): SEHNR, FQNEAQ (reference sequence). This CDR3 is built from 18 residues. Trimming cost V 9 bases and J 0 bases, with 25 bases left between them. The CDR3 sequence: CARSSLGLGSPSTDTQYF. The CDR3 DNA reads TGTGCCAGAAGCAGCTTAGGTTTAGGGTCGCCTAGCACAGATACGCAGTATTTT.

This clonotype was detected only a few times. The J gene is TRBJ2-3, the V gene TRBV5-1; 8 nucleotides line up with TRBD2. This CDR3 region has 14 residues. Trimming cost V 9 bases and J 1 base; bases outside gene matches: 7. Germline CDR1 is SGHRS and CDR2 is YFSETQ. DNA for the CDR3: TGCGCCACCTTTAGCGGGACTGGCACAGATACGCAGTATTTT. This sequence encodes CATFSGTGTDTQYF.

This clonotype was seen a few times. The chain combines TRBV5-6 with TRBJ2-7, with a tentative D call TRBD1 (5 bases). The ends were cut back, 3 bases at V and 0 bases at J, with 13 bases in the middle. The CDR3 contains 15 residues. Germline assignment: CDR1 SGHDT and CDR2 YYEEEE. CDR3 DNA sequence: TGTGCCAGCAGCTCTATTCGACAGAGCTCCTACGAGCAGTACTTC. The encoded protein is CASSSIRQSSYEQYF.

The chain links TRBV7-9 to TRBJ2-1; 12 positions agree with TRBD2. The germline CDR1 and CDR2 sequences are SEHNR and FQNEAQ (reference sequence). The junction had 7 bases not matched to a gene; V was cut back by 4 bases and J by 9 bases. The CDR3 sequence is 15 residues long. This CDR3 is CASSSASGRAAEQFF. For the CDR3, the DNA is TGTGCCAGCAGCTCTGCTAGCGGGAGGGCCGCTGAGCAGTTCTTC.